The entry that follows covers one T cell receptor beta chain sequence. Its antigen is currently unknown. The data belong to a study of cytomegalovirus exposure and HLA in healthy donors. The CDR3 is 11 residues long. Deletions cut 5 bases from V and 7 bases from J, with 9 bases between. Germline values: CDR1 MNHEY, CDR2 SMNVEV (reference sequence). Study-level findings and limits: In the approximately 120 validation repertoires, a later analysis found that first-cohort TCR clusters tended to co-occur. Per published reports, the classifier diagnosed cytomegalovirus status with high specificity and sensitivity. Under in vitro conditions, three CMV-associated chains were confirmed as specific for CMV antigens.

Measured with immunoSEQ multiplex PCR; TCRdb has only the in-frame clones, and not every one. The data contain 57,000 or so clones, around 96% of them singletons. Specimen: PBMCs. This sequence joins TRBV27 and TRBJ2-7, with D maybe TRBD1 (6 bases). This TCR was recovered from a young man in good health and CMV-seronegative. CDR3: CASSQGTEQYF. DNA for the CDR3: TGTGCCAGCAGTCAGGGGACAGAGCAGTACTTC.